This T cell receptor beta chain comes out of a study of PD-1 blockade in classical Hodgkin lymphoma. Whole-study results and caveats: Baseline diversity resembling that of newly diagnosed patients was seen in complete responders.

Germline V gene sequence: CDR1 SGHAT, CDR2 FQNNGV. The CDR3 contains 15 residues. J gave up 4 bases and V 3 bases, and 5 bases lay outside the gene matches. About this clone: Its specificity is not known.

The table came from immunoSEQ multiplex PCR; TCRdb's copy has only in-frame clones and leaves some out. The repertoire includes tens of thousands of clones, roughly 89% of them detected once, and about 10% sits in the top ten. There was relapse after autologous stem cell transplantation in every patient, and there was variation in brentuximab vedotin exposure. The TCR sequence derives from a human donor with classical Hodgkin lymphoma. The sequences come from peripheral blood mononuclear cells (PBMCs), collected before the second cycle of nivolumab. J is TRBJ2-1 and V is TRBV11-2; 8 bases map to TRBD2. CDR3 sequence reads: CASSFLGLGYNEQFF. DNA for the CDR3: TGTGCCAGCAGCTTTCTGGGACTAGGATACAATGAGCAGTTCTTC.